The clone carrying this T cell receptor (beta chain) was seen at least ten times. What it binds is not known. This sample is drawn from a study of liver allograft versus peripheral blood T cells. Looking at the study overall: Transplanted livers held T cell receptor repertoires, and these were compared with repertoires in recipients' peripheral blood. Study results and caveats: A difference was reportedly observed between T cell receptor repertoires inside liver allografts and those in peripheral blood.

TCRdb fed the reads into MiXCR, producing one record per CDR3 protein. The sample includes thousands of distinct CDR3 sequences, roughly 18% of them seen just once. Germline trimming cut 6 bases from V and 1 base from J; bases unmatched to any gene: 5. Germline V gene data show CDR1 as PRHDT and CDR2 as FYEKMQ (reference sequence). The CDR3 loop spans 14 amino acids. The receptor was isolated from a human patient who had a liver transplant. Some T cells may trace back to the graft donor. The chain carries TRBV13 and TRBJ2-7, with TRBD2 matching 8 bases. As DNA, the CDR3 is TGTGCCAGCAGTTTCGGGGGGGCATCCTACGAGCAGTACTTC. Protein: CASSFGGASYEQYF.